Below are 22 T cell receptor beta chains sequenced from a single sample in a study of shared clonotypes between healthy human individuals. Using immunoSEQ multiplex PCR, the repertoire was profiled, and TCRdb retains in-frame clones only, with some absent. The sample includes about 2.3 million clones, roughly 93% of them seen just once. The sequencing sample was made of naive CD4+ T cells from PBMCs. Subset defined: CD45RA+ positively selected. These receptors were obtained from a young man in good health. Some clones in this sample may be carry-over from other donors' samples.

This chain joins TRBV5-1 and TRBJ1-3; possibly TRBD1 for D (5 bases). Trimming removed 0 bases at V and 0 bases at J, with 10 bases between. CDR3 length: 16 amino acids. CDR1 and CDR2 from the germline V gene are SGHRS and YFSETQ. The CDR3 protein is CASSLGGKSSGNTIYF. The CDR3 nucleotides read TGCGCCAGCAGCTTGGGGGGCAAGAGCTCTGGAAACACCATATATTTT. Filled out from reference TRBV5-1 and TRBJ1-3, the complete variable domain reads KAGVTQTPRYLIKTRGQQVTLSCSPISGHRSVSWYQQTPGQGLQFLFEYFSETQRNKGNFPGRFSGRQFSNSRSEMNVSTLELGDSALYLCASSLGGKSSGNTIYFGEGSWLTVV.

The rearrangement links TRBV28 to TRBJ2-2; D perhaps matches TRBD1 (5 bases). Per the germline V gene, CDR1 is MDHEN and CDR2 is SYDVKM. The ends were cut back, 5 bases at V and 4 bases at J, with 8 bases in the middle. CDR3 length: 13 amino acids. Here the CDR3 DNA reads TGTGCCAGCAGTCTTGACAGCACCGGGGAGCTGTTTTTT. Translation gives CASSLDSTGELFF. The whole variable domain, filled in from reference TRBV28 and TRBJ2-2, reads DVKVTQSSRYLVKRTGEKVFLECVQDMDHENMFWYRQDPGLGLRLIYFSYDVKMKEKGDIPEGYSVSREKKERFSLILESASTNQTSMYLCASSLDSTGELFFGEGSRLTVL.

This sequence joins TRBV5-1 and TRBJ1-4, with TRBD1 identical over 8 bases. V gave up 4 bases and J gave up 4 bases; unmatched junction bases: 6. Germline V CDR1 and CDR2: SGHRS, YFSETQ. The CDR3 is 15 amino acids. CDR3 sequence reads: CASSLRTGFNEKLFF. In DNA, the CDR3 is TGCGCCAGCAGCCTTCGGACAGGGTTTAATGAAAAACTGTTTTTT.

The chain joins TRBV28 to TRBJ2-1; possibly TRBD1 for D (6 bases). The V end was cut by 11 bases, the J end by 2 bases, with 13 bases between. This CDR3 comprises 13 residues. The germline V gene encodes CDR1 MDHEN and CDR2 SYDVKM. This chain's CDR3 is CAAGRGTYNEQFF. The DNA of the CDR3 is TGTGCCGCCGGCAGGGGAACCTACAATGAGCAGTTCTTC. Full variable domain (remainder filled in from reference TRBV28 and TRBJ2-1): DVKVTQSSRYLVKRTGEKVFLECVQDMDHENMFWYRQDPGLGLRLIYFSYDVKMKEKGDIPEGYSVSREKKERFSLILESASTNQTSMYLCAAGRGTYNEQFFGPGTRLTVL.

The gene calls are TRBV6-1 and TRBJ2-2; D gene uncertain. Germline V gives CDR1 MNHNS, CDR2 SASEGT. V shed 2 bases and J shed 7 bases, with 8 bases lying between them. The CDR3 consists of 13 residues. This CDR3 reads CASSENSGGELFF. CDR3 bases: TGTGCCAGCAGTGAAAATAGTGGCGGGGAGCTGTTTTTT.

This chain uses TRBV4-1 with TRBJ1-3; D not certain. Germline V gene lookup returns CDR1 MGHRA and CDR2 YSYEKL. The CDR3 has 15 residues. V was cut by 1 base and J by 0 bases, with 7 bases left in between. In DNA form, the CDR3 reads TGCGCCAGCAGCCAAGGCCAGCCCTCTGGAAACACCATATATTTT. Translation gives CASSQGQPSGNTIYF.

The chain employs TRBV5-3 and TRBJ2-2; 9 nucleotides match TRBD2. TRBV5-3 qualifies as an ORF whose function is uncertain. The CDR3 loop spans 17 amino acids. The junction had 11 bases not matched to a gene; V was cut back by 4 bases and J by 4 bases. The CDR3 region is CARSQTRLAGTTGELFF. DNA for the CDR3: TGTGCCAGAAGCCAAACCCGGCTAGCGGGGACCACCGGGGAGCTGTTTTTT.

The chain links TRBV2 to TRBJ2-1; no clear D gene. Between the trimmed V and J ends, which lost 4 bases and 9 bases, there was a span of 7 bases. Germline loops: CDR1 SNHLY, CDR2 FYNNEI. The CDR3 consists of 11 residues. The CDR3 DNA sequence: TGTGCCAGCAGTGGAGACGCTGAGCAGTTCTTC. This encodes CASSGDAEQFF.

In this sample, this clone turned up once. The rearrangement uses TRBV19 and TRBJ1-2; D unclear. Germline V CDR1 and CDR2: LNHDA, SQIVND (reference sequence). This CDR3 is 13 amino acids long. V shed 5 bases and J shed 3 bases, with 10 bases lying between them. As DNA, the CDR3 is TGTGCCAGTAGTTCTAGGACGGACTATGGCTACACCTTC. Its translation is CASSSRTDYGYTF.

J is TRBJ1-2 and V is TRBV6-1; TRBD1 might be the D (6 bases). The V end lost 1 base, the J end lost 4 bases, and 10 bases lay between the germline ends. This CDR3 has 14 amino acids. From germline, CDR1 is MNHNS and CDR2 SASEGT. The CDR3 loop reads CASSEGTVRYGYTF. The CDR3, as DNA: TGTGCCAGCAGTGAAGGGACAGTCCGCTATGGCTACACCTTC.

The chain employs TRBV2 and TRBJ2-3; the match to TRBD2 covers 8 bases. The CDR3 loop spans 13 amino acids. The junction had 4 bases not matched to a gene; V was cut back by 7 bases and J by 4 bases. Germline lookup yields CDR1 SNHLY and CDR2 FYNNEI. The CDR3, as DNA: TGTGCCAGCATGGGTAGCGGGGCAGATACGCAGTATTTT. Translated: CASMGSGADTQYF.

CDR3 residues: CASRTTSGRTYEQYF. In nucleotides, the CDR3 is TGTGCCAGCAGAACCACTAGCGGGCGTACCTACGAGCAGTACTTC. The chain recombines TRBV6-6 with TRBJ2-7; 9 bases match TRBD2. Germline V gene data show CDR1 as MNHNY and CDR2 as SVGAGI (reference sequence). V gave up 6 bases and J gave up 2 bases; unmatched junction bases: 8. The CDR3 totals 15 residues.

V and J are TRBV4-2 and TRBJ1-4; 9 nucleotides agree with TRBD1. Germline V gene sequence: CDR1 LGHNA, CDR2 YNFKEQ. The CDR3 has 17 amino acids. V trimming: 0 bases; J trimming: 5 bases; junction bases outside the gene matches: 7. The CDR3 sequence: CASSQERSGTGNEKLFF. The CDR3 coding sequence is TGTGCCAGCAGCCAAGAACGATCCGGGACAGGGAATGAAAAACTGTTTTTT.

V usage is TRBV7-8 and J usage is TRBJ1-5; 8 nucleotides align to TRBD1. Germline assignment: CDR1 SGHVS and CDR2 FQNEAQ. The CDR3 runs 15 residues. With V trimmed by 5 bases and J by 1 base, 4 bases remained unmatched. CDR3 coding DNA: TGTGCCAGCAGCACTCGACAGGGGAGCAATCAGCCCCAGCATTTT. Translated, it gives CASSTRQGSNQPQHF.

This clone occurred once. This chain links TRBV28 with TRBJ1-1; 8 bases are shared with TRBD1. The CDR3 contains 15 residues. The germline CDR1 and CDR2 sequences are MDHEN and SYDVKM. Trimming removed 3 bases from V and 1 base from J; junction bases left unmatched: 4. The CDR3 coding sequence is TGTGCCAGCAGTTTGTGGACAGGGCAGAACACTGAAGCTTTCTTT. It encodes CASSLWTGQNTEAFF.

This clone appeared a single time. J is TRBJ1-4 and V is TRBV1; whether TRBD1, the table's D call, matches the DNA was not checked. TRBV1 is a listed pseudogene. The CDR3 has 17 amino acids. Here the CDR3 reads CTSSQDYSGKTNEKLFF. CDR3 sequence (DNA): TGCACCAGCAGCCAAGATTATTCAGGGAAAACTAATGAAAAACTGTTTTTT.

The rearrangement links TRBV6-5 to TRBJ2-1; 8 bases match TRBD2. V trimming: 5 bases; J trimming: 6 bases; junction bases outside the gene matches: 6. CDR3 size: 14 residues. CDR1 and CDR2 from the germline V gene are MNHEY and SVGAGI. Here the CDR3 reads CASSRSGGVNEQFF. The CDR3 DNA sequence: TGTGCCAGCAGTCGCTCCGGGGGGGTCAATGAGCAGTTCTTC.

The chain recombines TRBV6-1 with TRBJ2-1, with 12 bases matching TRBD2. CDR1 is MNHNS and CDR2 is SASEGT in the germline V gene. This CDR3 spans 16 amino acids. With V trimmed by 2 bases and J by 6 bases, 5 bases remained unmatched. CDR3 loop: CASSESRLAGVNEQFF. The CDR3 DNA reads TGTGCCAGCAGTGAATCGAGACTAGCGGGAGTCAATGAGCAGTTCTTC.

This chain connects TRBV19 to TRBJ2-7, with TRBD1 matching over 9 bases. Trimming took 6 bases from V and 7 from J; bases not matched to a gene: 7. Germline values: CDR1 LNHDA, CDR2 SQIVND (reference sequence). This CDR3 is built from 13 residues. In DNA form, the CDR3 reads TGTGCCAGTAGACCTTCCGGGACAGGGGAGCAGTACTTC. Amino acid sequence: CASRPSGTGEQYF.

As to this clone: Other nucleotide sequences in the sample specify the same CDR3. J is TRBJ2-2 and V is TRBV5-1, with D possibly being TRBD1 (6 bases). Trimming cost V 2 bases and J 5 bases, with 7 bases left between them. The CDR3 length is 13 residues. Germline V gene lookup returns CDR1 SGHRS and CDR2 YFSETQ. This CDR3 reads CASSLDRTGELFF. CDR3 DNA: TGCGCCAGCAGCTTAGACAGGACCGGGGAGCTGTTTTTT. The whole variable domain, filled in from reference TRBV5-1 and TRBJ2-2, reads KAGVTQTPRYLIKTRGQQVTLSCSPISGHRSVSWYQQTPGQGLQFLFEYFSETQRNKGNFPGRFSGRQFSNSRSEMNVSTLELGDSALYLCASSLDRTGELFFGEGSRLTVL.

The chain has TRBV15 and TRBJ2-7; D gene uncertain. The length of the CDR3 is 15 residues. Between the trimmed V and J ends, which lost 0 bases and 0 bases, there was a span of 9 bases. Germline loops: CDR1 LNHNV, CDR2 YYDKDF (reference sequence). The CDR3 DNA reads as TGTGCCACCAGCAGAGATTACGGCTACTCCTACGAGCAGTACTTC. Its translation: CATSRDYGYSYEQYF.

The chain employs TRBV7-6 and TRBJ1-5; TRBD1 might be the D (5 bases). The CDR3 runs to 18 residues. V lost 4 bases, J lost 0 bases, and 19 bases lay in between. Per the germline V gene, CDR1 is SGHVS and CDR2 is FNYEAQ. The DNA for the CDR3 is TGTGCCAGCAGCTCCGGACCCACCGGGGGTTATAGCAATCAGCCCCAGCATTTT. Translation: CASSSGPTGGYSNQPQHF.